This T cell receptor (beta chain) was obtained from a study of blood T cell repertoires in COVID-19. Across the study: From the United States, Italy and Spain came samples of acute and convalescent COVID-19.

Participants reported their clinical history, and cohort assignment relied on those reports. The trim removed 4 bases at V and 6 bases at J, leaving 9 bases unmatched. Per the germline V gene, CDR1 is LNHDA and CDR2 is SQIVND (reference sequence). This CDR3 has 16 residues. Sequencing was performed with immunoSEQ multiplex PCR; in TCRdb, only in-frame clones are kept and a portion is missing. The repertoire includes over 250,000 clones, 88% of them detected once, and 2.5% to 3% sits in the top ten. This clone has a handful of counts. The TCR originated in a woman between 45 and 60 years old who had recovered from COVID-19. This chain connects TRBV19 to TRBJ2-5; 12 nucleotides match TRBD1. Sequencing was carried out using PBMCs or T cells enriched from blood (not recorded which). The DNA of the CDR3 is TGTGCCAGTAGTACTACGGGACAGGGGGCTTTAAAGACCCAGTACTTC. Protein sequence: CASSTTGQGALKTQYF.